The 17 T cell receptor beta chains below were found in one sample sequenced in a study of blood T cell repertoires in COVID-19. Sequencing used immunoSEQ multiplex PCR; TCRdb keeps in-frame clones, though not all of them. The sample contains 130,000 to 150,000 clones, about nine tenths of which appear only once. What was sequenced was peripheral blood. Receptors originate from a human donor in a cohort sampled during active COVID-19.

The V gene is TRBV6-5, the J gene TRBJ2-1, with a tentative D call TRBD1 (5 bases). The CDR3 contains 15 residues. CDR1 is MNHEY, CDR2 SVGAGI, per germline. Trimming removed 7 bases at V and 3 bases at J, with 16 bases between. The CDR3 region has the DNA TGTGCCAGCACCAAGGGGCAGGATAACTACAATGAGCAGTTCTTC. Its translation is CASTKGQDNYNEQFF.

The gene calls are TRBV5-4 and TRBJ1-4, with unresolved D. V was cut by 2 bases and J by 7 bases, with 3 bases left in between. The length of the CDR3 is 11 residues. CDR1 is SGHNT and CDR2 is YYREEE in the germline V gene (reference sequence). The CDR3 coding sequence is TGTGCCAGCAGCTTCGGTGAAAAACTGTTTTTT. The encoded protein is CASSFGEKLFF.

The rearrangement joins TRBV9 to TRBJ2-3, with D possibly TRBD2 on 6 matching bases. V was clipped by 0 bases and J by 2 bases, with 13 bases between them. This CDR3 is 16 amino acids long. Germline V gene sequence: CDR1 SGDLS, CDR2 YYNGEE. The CDR3 spells CASSVGRGANTDTQYF. The CDR3 DNA sequence: TGTGCCAGCAGCGTAGGTCGCGGGGCCAACACAGATACGCAGTATTTT. Full variable domain (outside the CDR3, taken from reference TRBV9 and TRBJ2-3): DSGVTQTPKHLITATGQRVTLRCSPRSGDLSVYWYQQSLDQGLQFLIQYYNGEERAKGNILERFSAQQFPDLHSELNLSSLELGDSALYFCASSVGRGANTDTQYFGPGTRLTVL.

This rearrangement joins TRBV6-2 or TRBV6-3 to TRBJ1-4; no reliable D call. The V and J ends lost 5 bases and 10 bases respectively, with 17 bases between them. This CDR3 has 14 amino acids. Germline loops: CDR1 MNHEY, CDR2 SVGEGT. CDR3: CASSEIARGRKLFF. The CDR3 DNA reads as TGTGCCAGCAGTGAGATCGCTAGAGGGAGAAAACTGTTTTTT.

The chain has TRBV9 and TRBJ2-3, with 8 bases that match TRBD1. V gave up 3 bases and J gave up 4 bases; unmatched junction bases: 7. Germline-derived CDR1 and CDR2 are SGDLS and YYNGEE. CDR3 length equals 15 residues. The CDR3 region has the DNA TGTGCCAGCAGCGGGAGGACAGGGTCTGCAGATACGCAGTATTTT. Translated: CASSGRTGSADTQYF.

V and J are TRBV30 and TRBJ2-7; D is possibly TRBD1 (5 bases). Germline V lookup: CDR1 GTSNPN, CDR2 SVGIG (reference sequence). This CDR3 is 12 amino acids long. V dropped 1 base and J dropped 4 bases, with 8 bases sitting between them. The CDR3 is CAWSEGLYEQYF. CDR3 DNA sequence: TGTGCCTGGAGTGAGGGGTTATACGAGCAGTACTTC.

This chain uses TRBV10-3 with TRBJ2-1; the match to TRBD2 covers 8 bases. The CDR3 length is 16 residues. The junction had 11 bases not matched to a gene; V was cut back by 6 bases and J by 4 bases. Germline V lookup: CDR1 ENHRY, CDR2 SYGVKD. The CDR3 DNA reads as TGTGCCATCAGCCCACTAGCGGAGCTAACATACAATGAGCAGTTCTTC. This encodes CAISPLAELTYNEQFF.

The chain is built from TRBV6-5 and TRBJ1-4, with 9 bases that match TRBD1. V lost 6 bases and J lost 13; bases outside the gene matches: 6. Germline CDR1 MNHEY, CDR2 SVGAGI. This CDR3 contains 12 residues. The DNA for the CDR3 is TGTGCCAGCAGAGATCAGACAGGGGGACTGTTTTTT. Its protein is CASRDQTGGLFF.

The rearrangement uses TRBV28 and TRBJ1-2; D not resolved. The CDR3 extends over 15 amino acids. The germline CDR1 and CDR2 sequences are MDHEN and SYDVKM. V lost 3 bases and J 0 bases, leaving 11 bases between the germline ends. The CDR3 spells CASSFPRRTNYGYTF. Written as DNA, the CDR3 is TGTGCCAGCAGTTTCCCGCGGCGTACTAACTATGGCTACACCTTC.

This chain uses TRBV6-5 with TRBJ1-3; 8 bases match TRBD1. Germline lookup yields CDR1 MNHEY and CDR2 SVGAGI. This CDR3 is 15 amino acids long. After removal of 5 bases from V and 2 bases from J, the junction contained 5 bases not matched to a gene. CDR3 in amino acids: CASSTDRAAGNTIYF. Written as DNA, the CDR3 is TGTGCCAGCAGTACGGACAGGGCTGCTGGAAACACCATATATTTT.

The chain employs TRBV18 and TRBJ2-3; 7 bases fit TRBD1. The germline gives CDR1 KGHSH, CDR2 LQKENI. The CDR3 is 15 amino acids. The V segment lost 4 bases and the J segment 2 bases; nucleotides outside the gene matches: 6. The CDR3 DNA reads TGTGCCAGCTCACAGGACAGGCCCTACACAGATACGCAGTATTTT. As protein: CASSQDRPYTDTQYF.

CDR3 in DNA: TGTGCCAGCAGCTCCTGGACTAGCGGAGCCGGCGGGGAGCTGTTTTTT. Protein sequence: CASSSWTSGAGGELFF. The chain couples TRBV7-9 to TRBJ2-2; 10 nucleotides align to TRBD2. The CDR3 loop spans 16 amino acids. J lost 7 bases, V lost 4 bases, and 9 bases had no gene match. Germline V gene lookup returns CDR1 SEHNR and CDR2 FQNEAQ (reference sequence).

In its sample, this clone was seen once. This chain joins TRBV28 and TRBJ2-7, with 10 positions matching TRBD2. The trim removed 4 bases at V and 4 bases at J, leaving 10 bases unmatched. CDR3 length: 16 residues. Per germline, CDR1 MDHEN and CDR2 SYDVKM. The CDR3 DNA is TGTGCCAGCAGTTCCAGCGGGAGGGCTTTTGTGTACGAGCAGTACTTC. Residues: CASSSSGRAFVYEQYF.

This rearrangement joins TRBV4-1 to TRBJ2-3; TRBD2 matches at 13 bases. Germline loops: CDR1 MGHRA, CDR2 YSYEKL. This CDR3 is 16 amino acids long. After removal of 3 bases from V and 4 bases from J, the junction contained 4 bases not matched to a gene. Written as DNA, the CDR3 is TGCGCCAGCAGCCAGGTCACTAGCGGGGGGGCAGATACGCAGTATTTT. Translating it yields CASSQVTSGGADTQYF.

V is TRBV7-3 and J is TRBJ2-2; 9 nucleotides agree with TRBD2. Germline values: CDR1 SGHTA, CDR2 FQGTGA. The CDR3 totals 16 residues. J lost 6 bases, V lost 0 bases, and 5 bases had no gene match. The CDR3 loop reads CASSLTGGTSSGELFF. Here the CDR3 DNA reads TGTGCCAGCAGCTTAACGGGAGGGACTAGCTCCGGGGAGCTGTTTTTT.

The V and J genes are TRBV6-5 and TRBJ1-2; TRBD1 might be the D (5 bases). Germline CDR1 MNHEY, CDR2 SVGAGI. The germline V and J ends were trimmed by 3 bases and 3 bases, with 17 bases remaining between them. CDR3 size: 16 residues. The CDR3 DNA is TGTGCCAGCAGTTATAAAAGAGATCCGGGGGACTATGGCTACACCTTC. Encoded protein: CASSYKRDPGDYGYTF.

This clone was picked up a small number of times. The genes are TRBV11-2 and TRBJ2-7; 9 bases agree with TRBD2. With 7 bases clipped from V and 0 bases from J, the junction kept 7 bases outside the gene matches. Germline values: CDR1 SGHAT, CDR2 FQNNGV. The CDR3 is 15 amino acids. The CDR3 is CASTRSGGISYEQYF. CDR3 in DNA: TGTGCCAGCACCCGTAGCGGGGGAATCTCCTACGAGCAGTACTTC.